Given below is one T cell receptor (beta chain) in context. This entry comes from a study of blood T cell repertoires in COVID-19. Across the whole study: Italy, Spain and the United States were the sources of the convalescent and acute COVID-19 samples.

In Seattle, patients joined the study during active infection and were tracked longitudinally. Trimming removed 1 base at V and 0 bases at J, with 13 bases between. The CDR3 sequence is 16 residues long. Germline V gene lookup returns CDR1 SGHTA and CDR2 FQGNSA. Authors' methods: It was from reference gene primer amplification that nucleated cell counts were estimated. Assay used: immunoSEQ multiplex PCR; TCRdb lists only in-frame clones, some missing. That table supplies the V and J calls and clone size; D and trimming were determined from the DNA. In the table there are around 150,000 clones, over 80% of which are singletons.

The genes are TRBV7-2 and TRBJ2-7; D ambiguous. This TCR was sampled from a man aged 30-40 years with COVID-19, enrolled during active disease. Sequences were obtained from peripheral blood. This CDR3 reads CASSLGSRTGSYEQYF. CDR3 coding DNA: TGTGCCAGCAGCTTAGGGAGCCGAACGGGCTCCTACGAGCAGTACTTC. Using reference TRBV7-2 and TRBJ2-7 for the parts outside the CDR3, the full variable domain is GAGVSQSPSNKVTEKGKDVELRCDPISGHTALYWYRQSLGQGLEFLIYFQGNSAPDKSGLPSDRFSAERTGGSVSTLTIQRTQQEDSAVYLCASSLGSRTGSYEQYFGPGTRLTVT.